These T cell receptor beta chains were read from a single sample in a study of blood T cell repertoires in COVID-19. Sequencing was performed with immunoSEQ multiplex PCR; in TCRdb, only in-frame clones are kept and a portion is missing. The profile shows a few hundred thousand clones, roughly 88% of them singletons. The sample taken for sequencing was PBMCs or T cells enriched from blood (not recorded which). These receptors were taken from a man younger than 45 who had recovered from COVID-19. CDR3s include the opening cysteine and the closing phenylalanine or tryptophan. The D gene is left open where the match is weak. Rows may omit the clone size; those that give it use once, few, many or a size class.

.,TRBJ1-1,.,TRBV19,TGTGCCAGTAGTATAGATGTGGGAGGAATGAACACTGAAGCTTTCTTT,CASSIDVGGMNTEAFF
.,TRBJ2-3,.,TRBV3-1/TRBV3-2,TGTGCCAGCAGCCAGAGACTGGAGGTGGCGGCGCAGTATTTT,CASSQRLEVAAQYF
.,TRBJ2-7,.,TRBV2,TGTGCCAGCGTATACGGTAGCTCCTACGAGCAGTACTTC,CASVYGSSYEQYF
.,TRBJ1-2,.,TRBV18,TGTGCCAGCTCAGATACAGCGGGAGGCTACACCTTC,CASSDTAGGYTF
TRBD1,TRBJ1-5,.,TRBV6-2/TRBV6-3,TGTGCCAGCAGTAGATCGGGACAGGGTGATCGACAGCCCCAGCATTTT,CASSRSGQGDRQPQHF
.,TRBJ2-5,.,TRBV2,TGTGCCAGCAGTTACGGTGAAGAGACCCAGTACTTC,CASSYGEETQYF
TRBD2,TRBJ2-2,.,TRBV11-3,TGTGCCAGCTCCATGGGAGGGCCCGGGGAGCTGTTTTTT,CASSMGGPGELFF
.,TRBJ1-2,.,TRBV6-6,TGTGCCAGCAGAGACAGCTATGGCTACACCTTC,CASRDSYGYTF
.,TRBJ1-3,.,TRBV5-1,TGCGCCAGCAGCTTACGGAGTTTAACTCCTGTATATTTT,CASSLRSLTPVYF
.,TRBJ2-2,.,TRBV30,TGTGCCTGGAGCGCGGGACTTCCCACCGGGGAGCTGTTTTTT,CAWSAGLPTGELFF
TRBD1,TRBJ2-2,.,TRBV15,TGTGCCACCAGCAGAGCGAGACAGGGGTCCGGGGAGCTGTTTTTT,CATSRARQGSGELFF
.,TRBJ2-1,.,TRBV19,TGTGCCAGTAGTATAGATCTGACAGGCAGGGAGCAGTTCTTC,CASSIDLTGREQFF
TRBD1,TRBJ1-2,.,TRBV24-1,TGTGCCACCAGTGACGAGACAGGGTCGGGAATCTATGGCTACACCTTC,CATSDETGSGIYGYTF
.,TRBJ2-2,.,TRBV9,TGTGCCAGCAGCGTGACCCAAAATCACAGGGAACCGAACACCGGGGAGCTGTTTTTT,CASSVTQNHREPNTGELFF
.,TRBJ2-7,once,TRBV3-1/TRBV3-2,TGTGCCAGCAGCCAACACCGAACGGCCTACGAGCAGTACTTC,CASSQHRTAYEQYF
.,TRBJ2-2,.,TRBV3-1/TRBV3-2,TGTGCCAGCAGCCCTCGGGACACTAACACCGGGGAGCTGTTTTTT,CASSPRDTNTGELFF
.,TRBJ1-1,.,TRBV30,TGTGCCTGGGGCAACTTTGGGGGGACTGAAGCTTTCTTT,CAWGNFGGTEAFF
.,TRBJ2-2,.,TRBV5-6,TGTGCCAGCAGCTTGACAGGGACCGGGGAGCTGTTTTTT,CASSLTGTGELFF
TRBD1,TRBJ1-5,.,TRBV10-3,TGTGCCATCAGCCCAGGGGGCACGTATAGCAATCAGCCCCAGCATTTT,CAISPGGTYSNQPQHF
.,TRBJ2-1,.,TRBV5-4,TGTGCCAGCAGCTGGGGGCCCGAATCCTACAATGAGCAGTTCTTC,CASSWGPESYNEQFF
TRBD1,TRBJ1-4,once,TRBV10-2,TGCGCCAGCAGTGAGTCGCCCCCAGGGGGCATTAAGACTAATGAAAAACTGTTTTTT,CASSESPPGGIKTNEKLFF
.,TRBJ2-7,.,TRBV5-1,TGCGCCAGCAGCTTTGCTTCCAGGGTGTACGAGCAGTACTTC,CASSFASRVYEQYF
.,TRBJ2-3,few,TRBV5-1,TGCGCCAGCAGAGGGGAAGCAGATACGCAGTATTTT,CASRGEADTQYF
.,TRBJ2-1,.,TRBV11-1,TGTGCCAGCAGCTTAGTTATCGGGGATTACAATGAGCAGTTCTTC,CASSLVIGDYNEQFF
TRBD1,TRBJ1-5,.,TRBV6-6,TGTGCCAGCAGCCCCCTTCCAGGGGGACGGAGAAGGTATAGCAATCAGCCCCAGCATTTT,CASSPLPGGRRRYSNQPQHF
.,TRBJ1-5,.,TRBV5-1,TGCGCCAGCAGCTTGGCGGGGGGGGATCAGCCCCAGCATTTT,CASSLAGGDQPQHF
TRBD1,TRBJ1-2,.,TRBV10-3,TGTGCCATCAGTGAGACAGCGGACAGGGGCTATGGCTACACCTTC,CAISETADRGYGYTF
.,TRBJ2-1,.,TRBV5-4,TGTGCCAGCAGCTTAGAACTAGCCCCCAATGAGCAGTTCTTC,CASSLELAPNEQFF
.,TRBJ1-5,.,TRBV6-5,TGTGCCAGTACCCCTGGGAGTCATCAGCCCCAGCATTTT,CASTPGSHQPQHF
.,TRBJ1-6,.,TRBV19,TGTGCCAGTATCCGAGGGCGGTTAGGCGATTCACCCCTCCACTTT,CASIRGRLGDSPLHF
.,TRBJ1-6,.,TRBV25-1,TGTGCCAGCAGTGAATTTAGGGGTGGTAATTCACCCCTCCACTTT,CASSEFRGGNSPLHF
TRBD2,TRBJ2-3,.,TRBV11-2,TGTGCCAGCAGCCCGCGGACTAGAACCACAGATACGCAGTATTTT,CASSPRTRTTDTQYF
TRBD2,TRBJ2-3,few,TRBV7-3,TGTGCCAGCAGTCGCGGGAGGACAGATACGCAGTATTTT,CASSRGRTDTQYF
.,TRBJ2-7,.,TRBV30,TGTGCCTGGAGCCCGGTGGGCCTTCCCTACGAGCAGTACTTC,CAWSPVGLPYEQYF
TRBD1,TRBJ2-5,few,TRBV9,TGTGCCAGCAGCGCGACAGGGTTCGAAGAGACCCAGTACTTC,CASSATGFEETQYF
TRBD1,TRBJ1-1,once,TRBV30,TGTGCCTGGATCGGTGGCAGGGGGCCGAAAGCTTTCTTT,CAWIGGRGPKAFF
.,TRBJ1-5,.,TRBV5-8,TGTGCCAGCACCCAGGAGTGGCAGGGGATCAATCAGCCCCAGCATTTT,CASTQEWQGINQPQHF
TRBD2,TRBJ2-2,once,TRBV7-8,TGTGCCAGCAGCTCTGCGCGCGGGGGGTTGCACACCGGGGAGCTGTTTTTT,CASSSARGGLHTGELFF
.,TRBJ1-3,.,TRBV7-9,TGTGCCAGCAGCTTAGGGGTAGGGGAAGGAAACACCATATATTTT,CASSLGVGEGNTIYF
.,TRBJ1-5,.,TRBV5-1,TGCGCCAGCAGCTTGTGGGGCTATGGACAGCCCCAGCATTTT,CASSLWGYGQPQHF
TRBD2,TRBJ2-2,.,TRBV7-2,TGTGCCAGCAGCTTGAGGGCTAGCGGGGACACCGGGGAGCTGTTTTTT,CASSLRASGDTGELFF
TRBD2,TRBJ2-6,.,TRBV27,TGTGCCAGCAGCCGCCTACTGGGCGGGGGGCACATTATTGCTGGGGCCAACGTCCTGACTTTC,CASSRLLGGGHIIAGANVLTF
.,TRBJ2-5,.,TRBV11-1,TGTGCCAGCAGCACCCTCGACCCGCGCGGGACCCAGTACTTC,CASSTLDPRGTQYF
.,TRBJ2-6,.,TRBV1,TGCACCGGCAGGGGGCTCAGTTTGTGCACAAAGTCGGCCAACGTCCTGACTTTC,CTGRGLSLCTKSANVLTF
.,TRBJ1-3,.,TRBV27,TGTGCCAGCAGTTCAGGGGTCGGAAACACCATATATTTT,CASSSGVGNTIYF
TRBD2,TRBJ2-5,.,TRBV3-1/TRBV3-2,TGTGCCAGCAGCCACCCGGCGGGGGGGGGCGAGACCCAGTACTTC,CASSHPAGGGETQYF
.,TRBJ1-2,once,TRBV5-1,TGCGCCACCTCGGATCAGGATGGGTATGGCTACACCTTC,CATSDQDGYGYTF
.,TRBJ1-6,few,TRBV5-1,TGCGCCAGCAGAAGCGGGACGTTTCTTAGCTCCTATAATTCACCCCTCCACTTT,CASRSGTFLSSYNSPLHF
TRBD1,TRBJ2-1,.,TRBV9,TGTGCCAGCAGCGTAGGAGGGGGCGCAATGTACAATGAGCAGTTCTTC,CASSVGGGAMYNEQFF
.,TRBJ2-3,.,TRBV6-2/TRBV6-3,TGTGCCAGCAGTTCCGCGGGGCTAGCTCTGACGGATACGCAGTATTTT,CASSSAGLALTDTQYF
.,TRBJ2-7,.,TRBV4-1,TGCGCCAGCAGCCAAGATTGGACATACGAGCAGTACTTC,CASSQDWTYEQYF
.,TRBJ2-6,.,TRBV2,TGTGCCAGCAGTGAAGGGTTGAGGGTGCTATCTGGGGCCAACGTCCTGACTTTC,CASSEGLRVLSGANVLTF
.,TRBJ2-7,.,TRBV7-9,TGTGCCAGCAGCTTAGCGGGGGGTGCCTTGAGGCAGTACTTC,CASSLAGGALRQYF